The next 26 T cell receptor beta chains were all read from a single sample in a study of blood T cells in healthy people across ages. Then a second PCR, running roughly 7 to 11 cycles, was carried out with a sample-barcoded 5' primer and a J-beta primer mix. TCRdb analysed the 5' RACE reads with MiXCR anew, one entry per CDR3 protein. The data contain 1.5 million or so distinct CDR3 sequences, 42% of them singletons. Sequenced sample: blood. These TCRs come from a woman between 18 and 29 years old in good health.

The chain employs TRBV27 and TRBJ1-2; perhaps TRBD1 as D (6 bases). Trimming removed 6 bases at V and 4 bases at J, with 18 bases between. The CDR3 has 15 amino acids. Germline V CDR1 and CDR2: MNHEY, SMNVEV (reference sequence). The DNA of the CDR3 is TGTGCCAGCAGCTATTCAGGGGTATCGGGCTATGGCTACACCTTC. Its translation: CASSYSGVSGYGYTF.

The chain uses TRBV10-2 and TRBJ2-7; perhaps TRBD2 as D (6 bases). The CDR3 sequence is 15 residues long. Germline-derived CDR1 and CDR2 are WSHSY and SAAADI. V shed 8 bases and J shed 0 bases, with 17 bases lying between them. The CDR3 sequence is CASLGGDSSSYEQYF. CDR3 sequence (DNA): TGCGCCAGCTTAGGAGGGGACTCAAGCTCCTACGAGCAGTACTTC.

The V and J genes are TRBV6-2 or TRBV6-3 and TRBJ1-1; 9 nucleotides align to TRBD1. The V gene end was trimmed by 4 bases and the J gene end by 4 bases; junction bases not matched to a gene: 13. The length of the CDR3 is 17 residues. Germline CDR1 is MNHEY and CDR2 is SVGEGT. The CDR3: CASSLSRDRVLGTEAFF. Written as DNA, the CDR3 is TGTGCCAGCAGTTTGTCCCGGGACAGGGTATTAGGCACTGAAGCTTTCTTT.

On this clonotype: One junction end does not reproduce the germline sequence, and a read error may be involved. This sequence joins TRBV10-3 and TRBJ1-5; D unresolved. The CDR3 has 14 residues. From germline, CDR1 is ENHRY and CDR2 SYGVKD. In nucleotides, the CDR3 is TGTGCCGTCAGTGAGGCTGGCAGCAATCAGCCCCAGCATTTT. Encoded protein: CAVSEAGSNQPQHF.

Turning to this clonotype: Germline is not matched at one junction end, which may reflect a read error. The V and J genes are TRBV20-1 and TRBJ2-7; tentative D call: TRBD1 (6 bases). CDR1 is DFQATT and CDR2 is SNEGSKA in the germline V gene (reference sequence). CDR3 length: 14 amino acids. The CDR3 nucleotides are TGCAGTGCTAGAGACACAGGGATGCCCTACGTGCAGTACTTC. Its translation: CSARDTGMPYVQYF.

This chain joins TRBV5-5 and TRBJ2-3; D assignment may be TRBD1 or TRBD2 (5 bases each). This CDR3 is built from 14 residues. The V end was cut by 4 bases, the J end by 2 bases, with 11 bases between. CDR1 is SGHKS, CDR2 YYEKEE, per germline (reference sequence). The CDR3 here is CASSTGHNTDTQYF. CDR3 DNA sequence: TGTGCCAGCAGCACGGGGCACAACACAGATACGCAGTATTTT.

The gene calls are TRBV12-3 or TRBV12-4 and TRBJ2-1; D is possibly TRBD2 (6 bases). CDR3 size: 15 residues. V gave up 5 bases and J gave up 1 base, with 12 bases separating them. The CDR3 DNA is TGTGCCAGCAGTCCAAGCGGGCCATCCTACAATGAGCAGTTCTTC. It encodes CASSPSGPSYNEQFF.

This clonotype was counted only a few times. This chain links TRBV2 with TRBJ1-4; D is unresolved. There are 13 residues in the CDR3. Germline CDR1 reads SNHLY; CDR2 reads FYNNEI. V was clipped by 4 bases and J by 8 bases, with 11 bases between them. The CDR3 loop is CASSARLEEKLFF. The CDR3 DNA reads as TGTGCCAGCAGTGCGCGTTTAGAAGAAAAACTGTTTTTT.

This clonotype was counted between two and nine times. CDR3 sequence (DNA): TGTGCCAGCAGTACCGGACCCACAGATACGCAGTATTTT. Amino acids: CASSTGPTDTQYF. V gene TRBV6-5 combines with J gene TRBJ2-3; D gene ambiguous. Germline loops: CDR1 MNHEY, CDR2 SVGAGI. Trimming stripped 5 bases from V and 2 bases from J, with 8 bases between. The CDR3 has 13 amino acids.

In this sample, this clonotype turned up many times. This chain joins TRBV5-1 and TRBJ2-5; D unclear. Germline V gene sequence: CDR1 SGHRS, CDR2 YFSETQ. With 0 bases removed from V and 5 bases from J, the gap between germline ends came to 11 bases. This CDR3 is built from 14 residues. The CDR3 coding sequence is TGCGCCAGCAGCTTGGGACGGTACGAGGAGACCCAGTACTTC. This sequence encodes CASSLGRYEETQYF.

The rearrangement joins TRBV6-1 to TRBJ1-5, with 7 bases lining up with TRBD1. The CDR3 runs to 15 residues. CDR1 is MNHNS and CDR2 is SASEGT in the germline V gene. The V segment lost 6 bases and the J segment 4 bases; nucleotides outside the gene matches: 9. As DNA, the CDR3 is TGTGCCAGCAGCCCTGGGACAGTCCAAAATCAGCCCCAGCATTTT. Its translation: CASSPGTVQNQPQHF.

This clonotype has a handful of counts. The chain links TRBV20-1 to TRBJ2-7; D is undetermined. The J call may be in error: the DNA end matches TRBJ2-5 better. Germline V gene sequence: CDR1 DFQATT, CDR2 SNEGSKA (reference sequence). The CDR3 runs 10 residues. CDR3 residues: CSPSKETQYF. The CDR3 nucleotides are TGCTCCCCGAGCAAAGAGACCCAGTACTTC.

This clonotype was seen a few times. This chain joins TRBV7-9 and TRBJ1-6; weak D call: TRBD1 (5 bases). CDR1 is SEHNR and CDR2 is FQNEAQ in the germline V gene (reference sequence). The CDR3 spans 14 residues. Trimming removed 6 bases from V and 7 bases from J, with 13 bases in between. Written as DNA, the CDR3 is TGTGCCAGCAGAGAGGGGTTCGAAAATTCACCCCTCCACTTT. This encodes CASREGFENSPLHF. The full variable domain, completed using reference TRBV7-9 and TRBJ1-6, is DTGVSQNPRHKITKRGQNVTFRCDPISEHNRLYWYRQTLGQGPEFLTYFQNEAQLEKSRLLSDRFSAERPKGSFSTLEIQRTEQGDSAMYLCASREGFENSPLHFGNGTRLTVT.

The chain uses TRBV20-1 and TRBJ2-5; D could derive from TRBD1 or TRBD2 (5 bases each). V shed 5 bases and J shed 5 bases, with 30 bases lying between them. Germline CDR1 and CDR2: DFQATT and SNEGSKA (reference sequence). The CDR3 spans 18 residues. The CDR3 reads CSAYDRGRDGTLGETQYF. CDR3 DNA: TGCAGTGCTTACGACCGGGGACGGGATGGGACCCTAGGGGAGACCCAGTACTTC.

The genes are TRBV27 and TRBJ2-7, with 11 bases matching TRBD2. The germline V gene encodes CDR1 MNHEY and CDR2 SMNVEV (reference sequence). The CDR3 consists of 18 residues. V was pared by 7 bases and J by 7 bases, with 21 bases of the junction left unmatched. The CDR3 is CASIRIVGTSGIDNEQYF. The CDR3 DNA is TGTGCCAGCATCCGCATCGTGGGGACTAGCGGTATCGACAATGAGCAGTACTTC.

This clonotype came up a few times. The chain has TRBV3-1 and TRBJ2-1, with a tentative D call TRBD2 (5 bases). Germline-derived CDR1 and CDR2 are LGHDT and YNNKEL (reference sequence). The ends were cut back, 4 bases at V and 4 bases at J, with 11 bases in the middle. This CDR3 is 14 amino acids long. The CDR3 here is CASSRVTGYNEQFF. The CDR3 DNA follows: TGTGCCAGCAGCCGAGTTACGGGATACAATGAGCAGTTCTTC.

The CDR3 coding sequence is TGCGCCAGCAGCGGGACGGACAGGGGGGTGGATCTGGTGGACAATGAGCAGTTCTTC. The encoded protein is CASSGTDRGVDLVDNEQFF. The chain carries TRBV5-1 and TRBJ2-1; 10 positions agree with TRBD1. J gave up 5 bases and V 4 bases, and 18 bases lay outside the gene matches. This CDR3 region has 19 residues. CDR1 and CDR2 from the germline V gene are SGHRS and YFSETQ.

The J gene is TRBJ2-1, the V gene TRBV9, with 11 positions matching TRBD2. The end of the DNA aligns better with TRBJ2-7, so the J call may be wrong. The germline gives CDR1 SGDLS, CDR2 YYNGEE. This CDR3 is built from 17 residues. In nucleotides, the CDR3 is TGTGCCAGCAGCGACCGGACTAGCGGGCAAGGTTTGCATGAGCAGTACTTC. As protein: CASSDRTSGQGLHEQYF.

V usage is TRBV7-2 and J usage is TRBJ2-5, with TRBD2 identical over 10 bases. The trim removed 4 bases at V and 2 bases at J, leaving 4 bases unmatched. The V gene's germline CDR1 is SGHTA and CDR2 FQGNSA. The CDR3 extends over 15 amino acids. The CDR3 DNA reads as TGTGCCAGCAGCTGGTTAGCGGGAGGTCAAGAGACCCAGTACTTC. Protein product: CASSWLAGGQETQYF.

The chain links TRBV7-9 to TRBJ1-2; unclear D gene. CDR1 and CDR2 from the germline V gene are SEHNR and FQNEAQ (reference sequence). V was trimmed by 5 bases and J by 13 bases, leaving 17 bases between them. CDR3 size: 12 residues. The CDR3 nucleotides are TGTGCCAGCAGCCCGGTCGAGGGTGTTGTCACCTTC. Translating it yields CASSPVEGVVTF.

This clonotype turned up a few times. The chain couples TRBV27 to TRBJ2-5; 9 bases fit TRBD1. Germline V lookup: CDR1 MNHEY, CDR2 SMNVEV (reference sequence). V gave up 8 bases and J gave up 3 bases; unmatched junction bases: 7. The CDR3 covers 14 residues. The CDR3 nucleotides read TGTGCCAGCCTGCGACAGGGGGGGAAAGAGACCCAGTACTTC. Translating gives CASLRQGGKETQYF.

J is TRBJ2-1 and V is TRBV5-6; 16 positions match TRBD2. The germline V gene encodes CDR1 SGHDT and CDR2 YYEEEE. With 2 bases clipped from V and 6 bases from J, the junction kept 14 bases outside the gene matches. This CDR3 contains 20 residues. The CDR3 bases are TGTGCCAGCAGCTTCCGTCCGGGACTAGCGGGGGGGTTCGGAGGCAATGAGCAGTTCTTC. Translated, it gives CASSFRPGLAGGFGGNEQFF.

This rearrangement joins TRBV5-1 to TRBJ2-5, with D perhaps assigned TRBD1 or TRBD2 (5 bases each). V lost 3 bases and J 7 bases, leaving 25 bases between the germline ends. The CDR3 contains 17 residues. The germline V gene encodes CDR1 SGHRS and CDR2 YFSETQ. The CDR3 sequence: CASSSTIVGRHGGTQYF. CDR3 nucleotide sequence: TGCGCCAGCAGCTCTACTATCGTGGGACGACACGGTGGGACCCAGTACTTC. The full variable domain, its missing parts supplied by reference TRBV5-1 and TRBJ2-5, is KAGVTQTPRYLIKTRGQQVTLSCSPISGHRSVSWYQQTPGQGLQFLFEYFSETQRNKGNFPGRFSGRQFSNSRSEMNVSTLELGDSALYLCASSSTIVGRHGGTQYFGPGTRLLVL.

The rearrangement links TRBV7-2 to TRBJ2-5; D might be TRBD2 (7 bases). The CDR3 spans 14 residues. V dropped 1 base and J dropped 10 bases, with 16 bases sitting between them. Germline V CDR1 and CDR2: SGHTA, FQGNSA. CDR3 protein: CASSLDRDYGGQYF. Written as DNA, the CDR3 is TGTGCCAGCAGCTTAGACAGGGACTATGGGGGCCAGTACTTC. The whole variable domain, remainder taken from reference TRBV7-2 and TRBJ2-5, is GAGVSQSPSNKVTEKGKDVELRCDPISGHTALYWYRQSLGQGLEFLIYFQGNSAPDKSGLPSDRFSAERTGGSVSTLTIQRTQQEDSAVYLCASSLDRDYGGQYFGPGTRLLVL.

The chain carries TRBV4-3 and TRBJ2-6, with 7 bases that match TRBD1. Germline V gene sequence: CDR1 LGHNA, CDR2 YSLEER. V was pared by 4 bases and J by 6 bases, with 9 bases of the junction left unmatched. The CDR3 is 16 amino acids. The CDR3 sequence is CASSPQGVVVANVLTF. Written as DNA, the CDR3 is TGCGCCAGCAGCCCCCAGGGGGTGGTAGTGGCCAACGTCCTGACTTTC.

This clonotype was found once. In DNA, the CDR3 is TGTGCCAGCAGCACAACTGTTGGCGACAGGGGAACCGAGCAGTACTTC. As protein: CASSTTVGDRGTEQYF. V and J are TRBV9 and TRBJ2-4; 8 bases line up with TRBD1. Matching the DNA end better, TRBJ2-7 makes the J call doubtful. CDR1 is SGDLS, CDR2 YYNGEE, per germline. The CDR3 runs to 16 residues.